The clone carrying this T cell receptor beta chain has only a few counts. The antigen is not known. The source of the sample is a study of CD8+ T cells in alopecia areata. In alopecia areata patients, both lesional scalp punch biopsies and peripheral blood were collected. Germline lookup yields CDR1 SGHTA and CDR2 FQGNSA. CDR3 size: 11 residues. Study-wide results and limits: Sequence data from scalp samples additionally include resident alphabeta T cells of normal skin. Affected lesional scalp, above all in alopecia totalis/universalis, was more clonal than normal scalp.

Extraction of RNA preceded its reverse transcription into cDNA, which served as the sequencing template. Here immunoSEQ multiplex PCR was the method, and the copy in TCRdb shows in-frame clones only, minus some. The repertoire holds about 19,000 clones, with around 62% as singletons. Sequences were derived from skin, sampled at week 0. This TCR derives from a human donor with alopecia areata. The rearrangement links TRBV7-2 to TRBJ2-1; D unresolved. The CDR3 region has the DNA TGTGTTACGGAAGGAGAGGCTGAGCAGTTCTTC. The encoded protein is CVTEGEAEQFF.